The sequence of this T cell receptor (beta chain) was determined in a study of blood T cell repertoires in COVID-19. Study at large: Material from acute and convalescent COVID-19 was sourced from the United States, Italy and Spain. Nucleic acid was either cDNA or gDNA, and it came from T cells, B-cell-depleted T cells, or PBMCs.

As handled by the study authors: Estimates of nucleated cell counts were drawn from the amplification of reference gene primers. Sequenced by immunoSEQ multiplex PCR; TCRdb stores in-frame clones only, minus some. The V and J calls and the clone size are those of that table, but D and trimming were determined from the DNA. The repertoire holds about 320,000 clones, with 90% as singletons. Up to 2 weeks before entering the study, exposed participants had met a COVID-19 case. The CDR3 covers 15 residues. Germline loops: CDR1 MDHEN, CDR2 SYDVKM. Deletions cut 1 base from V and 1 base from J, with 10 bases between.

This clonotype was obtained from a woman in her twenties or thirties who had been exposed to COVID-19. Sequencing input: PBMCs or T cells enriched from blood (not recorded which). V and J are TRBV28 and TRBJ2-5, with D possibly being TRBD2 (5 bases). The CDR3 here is CASSLFGAAQETQYF. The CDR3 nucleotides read TGTGCCAGCAGTTTATTTGGAGCGGCCCAAGAGACCCAGTACTTC.